A single sample is the source of the 4 T cell receptor beta chains below, sequenced in a study of blood T cell repertoires in COVID-19. Assay: immunoSEQ multiplex PCR; the TCRdb copy retains only in-frame clones and omits some. The sample includes 150,000 to 200,000 clones, approximately 90% of them seen just once. The sample was peripheral blood. These receptors all come from a human donor in a cohort sampled during active COVID-19.

The chain has TRBV18 and TRBJ2-5; D is perhaps TRBD2 (5 bases). CDR3 size: 15 residues. Between the trimmed V and J ends, which lost 6 bases and 1 base, there was a span of 15 bases. Looked up from germline, CDR1 is KGHSH and CDR2 is LQKENI. CDR3 bases: TGTGCCAGCTCCATGAGCCGGGGAATCCAAGAGACCCAGTACTTC. The encoded protein is CASSMSRGIQETQYF.

This chain joins TRBV5-1 and TRBJ1-4; 10 bases line up with TRBD1. Germline CDR1 is SGHRS and CDR2 is YFSETQ. The trim removed 4 bases at V and 2 bases at J, leaving 5 bases unmatched. The CDR3 totals 16 residues. DNA for the CDR3: TGCGCCAGCAGCCCTGGACAGGGGGTGACTAATGAAAAACTGTTTTTT. Amino acids: CASSPGQGVTNEKLFF.

The gene calls are TRBV5-5 and TRBJ2-7; 9 positions match TRBD2. The V and J ends lost 3 bases and 2 bases, in that order; junction bases with no gene match: 3. In germline, CDR1 is SGHKS, CDR2 YYEKEE (reference sequence). The CDR3 extends over 14 amino acids. CDR3 DNA: TGTGCCAGCAGCTGGGGCGGGGGGGCCTACGAGCAGTACTTC. Amino acids: CASSWGGGAYEQYF.

The chain uses TRBV2 and TRBJ1-2; 10 nucleotides align to TRBD1. The CDR3 has 13 residues. The germline CDR1 and CDR2 sequences are SNHLY and FYNNEI. Trimming at V came to 4 bases and at J to 8 bases, leaving 4 bases not matched to a gene. This CDR3 is CASSGTGGSGYTF. The CDR3 nucleotides are TGTGCCAGCAGTGGGACAGGGGGATCCGGCTACACCTTC.